The clone carrying this TCR beta chain has just a few counts. Its cognate antigen is unknown. The sample comes from a study of T-cell reconstitution after alpha-beta-depleted transplantation in children. Study-wide results and caveats: Once a year had passed after transplant, T-cell counts and diversity came mostly from newly produced T cells. After transplant, at about two months, alpha-beta T cells were reportedly derived from several hundred expanded graft clones.

Unique molecular identifiers were used in preparing the TCRbeta library. MiXCR, run by TCRdb on the PCR reads, gives a single entry per CDR3 protein. The sample has approximately 230,000 distinct CDR3 sequences, more than 20% seen once. CDR3 size: 13 residues. V lost 0 bases and J 7 bases, leaving 11 bases between the germline ends. Germline loops: CDR1 SGHRS, CDR2 YFSETQ. The chain has TRBV5-1 and TRBJ2-7; no clear D gene. The source is a female patient under 10 years old who had a stem cell transplant for congenital amegakaryocytic thrombocytopenia, so the T cells may come from the graft donor. The sample was PBMCs, mostly from graft donor cells, taken 360 days after TCRalphabeta/CD19-depleted stem cell transplant. The CDR3 bases are TGCGCCAGCAGCTTGGTCCTGTCTAAAGAGCAGTACTTC. This codes for CASSLVLSKEQYF.